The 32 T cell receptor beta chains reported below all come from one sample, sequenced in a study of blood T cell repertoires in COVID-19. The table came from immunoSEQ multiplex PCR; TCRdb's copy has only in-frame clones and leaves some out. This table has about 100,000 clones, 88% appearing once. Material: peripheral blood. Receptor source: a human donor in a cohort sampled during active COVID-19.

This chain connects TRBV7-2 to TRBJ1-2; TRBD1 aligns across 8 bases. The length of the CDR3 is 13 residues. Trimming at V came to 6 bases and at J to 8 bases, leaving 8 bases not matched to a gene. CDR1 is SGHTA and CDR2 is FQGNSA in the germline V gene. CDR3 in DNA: TGTGCCAGCAGAGCCGGACAGGGTGGAGGCTACACCTTC. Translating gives CASRAGQGGGYTF. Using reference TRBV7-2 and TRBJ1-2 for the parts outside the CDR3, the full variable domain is GAGVSQSPSNKVTEKGKDVELRCDPISGHTALYWYRQSLGQGLEFLIYFQGNSAPDKSGLPSDRFSAERTGGSVSTLTIQRTQQEDSAVYLCASRAGQGGGYTFGSGTRLTVV.

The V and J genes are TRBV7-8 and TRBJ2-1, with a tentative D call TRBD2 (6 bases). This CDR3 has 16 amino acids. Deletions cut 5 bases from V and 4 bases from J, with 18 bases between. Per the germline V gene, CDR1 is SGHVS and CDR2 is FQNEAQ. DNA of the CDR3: TGTGCCAGCAGCCGGTGGTCTAGCGTGGGATACAATGAGCAGTTCTTC. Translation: CASSRWSSVGYNEQFF.

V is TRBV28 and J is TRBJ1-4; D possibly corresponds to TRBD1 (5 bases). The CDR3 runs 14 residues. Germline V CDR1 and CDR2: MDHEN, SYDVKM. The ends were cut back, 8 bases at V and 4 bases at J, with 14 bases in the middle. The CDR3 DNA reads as TGTGCCAGCTCCCTTTCGGGGGTTAATGAAAAACTGTTTTTT. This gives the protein CASSLSGVNEKLFF.

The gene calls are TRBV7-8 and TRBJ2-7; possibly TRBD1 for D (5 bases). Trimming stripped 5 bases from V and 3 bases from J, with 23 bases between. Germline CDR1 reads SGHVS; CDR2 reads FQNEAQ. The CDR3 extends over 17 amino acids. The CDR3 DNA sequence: TGTGCCAGCAGCCCCTACCGTTTAGGGGCTCTTCTCTACGAGCAGTACTTC. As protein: CASSPYRLGALLYEQYF.

CDR3 sequence: CASSQDEGKQFF. In DNA form, the CDR3 reads TGTGCCAGCAGCCAAGACGAGGGCAAGCAGTTCTTC. The genes are TRBV3-1 (or the pseudogene TRBV3-2) and TRBJ2-1; D may be TRBD2 (5 bases). Between the trimmed V and J ends, which lost 0 bases and 11 bases, there was a span of 8 bases. Germline-derived CDR1 and CDR2 are LGHDT and YNNKEL (reference sequence). The CDR3 extends over 12 amino acids.

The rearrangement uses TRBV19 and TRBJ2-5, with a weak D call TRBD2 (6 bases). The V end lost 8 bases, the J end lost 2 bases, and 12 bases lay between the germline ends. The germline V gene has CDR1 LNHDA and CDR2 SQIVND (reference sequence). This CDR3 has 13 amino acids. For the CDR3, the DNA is TGTGCCAGTCGGCGCGGGGTGCAAGAGACCCAGTACTTC. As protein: CASRRGVQETQYF.

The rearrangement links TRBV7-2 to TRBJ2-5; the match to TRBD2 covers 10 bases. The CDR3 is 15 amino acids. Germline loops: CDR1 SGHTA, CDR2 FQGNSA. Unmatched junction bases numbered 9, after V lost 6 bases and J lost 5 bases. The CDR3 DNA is TGTGCCAGCAGGTCGGGACTAGCGAGACCTGAGACCCAGTACTTC. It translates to CASRSGLARPETQYF.

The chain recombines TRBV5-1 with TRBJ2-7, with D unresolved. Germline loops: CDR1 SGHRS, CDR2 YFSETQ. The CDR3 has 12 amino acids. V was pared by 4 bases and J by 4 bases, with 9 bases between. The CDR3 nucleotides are TGCGCCAGCAGCCCCCAACAGTACGAGCAGTACTTC. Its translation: CASSPQQYEQYF.

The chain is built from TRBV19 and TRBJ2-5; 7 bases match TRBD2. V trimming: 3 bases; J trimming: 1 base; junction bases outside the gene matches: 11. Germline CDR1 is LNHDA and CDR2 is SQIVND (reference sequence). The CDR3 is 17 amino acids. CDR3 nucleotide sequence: TGTGCCAGTAGTATGAGTCTGGTAGCGGGCCGCCAAGAGACCCAGTACTTC. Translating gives CASSMSLVAGRQETQYF.

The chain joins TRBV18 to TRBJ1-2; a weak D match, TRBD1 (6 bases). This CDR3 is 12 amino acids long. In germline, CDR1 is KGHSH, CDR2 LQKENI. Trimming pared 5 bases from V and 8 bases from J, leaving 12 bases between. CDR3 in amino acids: CASSATGYGYTF. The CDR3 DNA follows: TGTGCCAGCTCAGCTACAGGGTACGGCTACACCTTC. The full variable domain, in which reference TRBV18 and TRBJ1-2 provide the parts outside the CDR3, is NAGVMQNPRHLVRRRGQEARLRCSPMKGHSHVYWYRQLPEEGLKFMVYLQKENIIDESGMPKERFSAEFPKEGPSILRIQQVVRGDSAAYFCASSATGYGYTFGSGTRLTVV.

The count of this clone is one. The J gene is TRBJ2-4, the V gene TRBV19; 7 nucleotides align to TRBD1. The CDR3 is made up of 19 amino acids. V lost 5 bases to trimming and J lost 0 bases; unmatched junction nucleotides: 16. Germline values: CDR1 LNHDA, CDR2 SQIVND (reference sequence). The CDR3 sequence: CASSPLTGSQGEAKNIQYF. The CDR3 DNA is TGTGCCAGTAGTCCTCTGACAGGGTCCCAGGGTGAAGCCAAAAACATTCAGTACTTC.

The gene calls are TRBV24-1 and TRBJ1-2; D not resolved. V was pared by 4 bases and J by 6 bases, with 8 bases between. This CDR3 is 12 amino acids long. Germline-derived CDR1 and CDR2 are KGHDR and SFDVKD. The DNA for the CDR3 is TGTGCCACCAGTGAAGTTGGGCATGGCTACACCTTC. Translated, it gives CATSEVGHGYTF.

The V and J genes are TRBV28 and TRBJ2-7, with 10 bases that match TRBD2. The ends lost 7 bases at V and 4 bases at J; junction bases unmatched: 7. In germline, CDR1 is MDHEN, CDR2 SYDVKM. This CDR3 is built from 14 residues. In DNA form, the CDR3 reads TGTGCCAGCAAACTAGCGGGATTAGCGTACGAGCAGTACTTC. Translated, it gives CASKLAGLAYEQYF.

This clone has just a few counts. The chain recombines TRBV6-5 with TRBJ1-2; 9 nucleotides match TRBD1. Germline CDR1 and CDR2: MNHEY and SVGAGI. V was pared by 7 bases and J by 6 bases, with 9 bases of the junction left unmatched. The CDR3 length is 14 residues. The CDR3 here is CASTGTGYENGYTF. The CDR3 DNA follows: TGTGCCAGCACGGGGACAGGGTATGAAAATGGCTACACCTTC.

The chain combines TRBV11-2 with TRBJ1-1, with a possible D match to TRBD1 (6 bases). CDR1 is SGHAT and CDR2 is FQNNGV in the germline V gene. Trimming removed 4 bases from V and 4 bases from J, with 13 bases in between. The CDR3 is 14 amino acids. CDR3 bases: TGTGCCAGCAGCTCTATGGGGGGGGCCACTGAAGCTTTCTTT. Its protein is CASSSMGGATEAFF.

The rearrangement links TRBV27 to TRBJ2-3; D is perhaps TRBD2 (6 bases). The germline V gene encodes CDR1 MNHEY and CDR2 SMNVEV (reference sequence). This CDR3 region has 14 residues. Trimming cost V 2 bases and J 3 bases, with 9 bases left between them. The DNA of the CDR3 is TGTGCCAGCAGTTTAGTTGGGAGGACAGATACGCAGTATTTT. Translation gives CASSLVGRTDTQYF.

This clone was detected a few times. DNA of the CDR3: TGTGCCAGCAGCCAAGATTGTACTAGCGGGAACACCGGGGAGCTGTTTTTT. It yields the protein CASSQDCTSGNTGELFF. The chain couples TRBV3-1 (or the pseudogene TRBV3-2) to TRBJ2-2, with 8 bases fitting TRBD2. Trimming cost V 0 bases and J 1 base; bases outside gene matches: 4. The CDR3 is 17 residues long. Germline lookup yields CDR1 LGHDT and CDR2 YNNKEL (reference sequence).

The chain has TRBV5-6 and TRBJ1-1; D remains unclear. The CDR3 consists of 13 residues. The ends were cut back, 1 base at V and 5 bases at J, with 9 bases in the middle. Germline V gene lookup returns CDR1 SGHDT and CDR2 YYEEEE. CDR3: CASSLTGLTEAFF. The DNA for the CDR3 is TGTGCCAGCAGCTTGACGGGTCTTACTGAAGCTTTCTTT.

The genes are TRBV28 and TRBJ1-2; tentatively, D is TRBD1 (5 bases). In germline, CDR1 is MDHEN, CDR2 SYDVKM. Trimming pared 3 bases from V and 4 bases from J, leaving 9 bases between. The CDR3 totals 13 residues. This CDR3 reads CASSLQGSYGYTF. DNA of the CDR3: TGTGCCAGCAGTTTGCAGGGATCCTATGGCTACACCTTC.

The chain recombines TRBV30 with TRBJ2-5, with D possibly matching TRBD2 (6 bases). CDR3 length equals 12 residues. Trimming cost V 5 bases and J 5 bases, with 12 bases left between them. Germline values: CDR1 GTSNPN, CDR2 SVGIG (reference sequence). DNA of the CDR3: TGTGCCTGGGAAGGGACTCGGGAGACCCAGTACTTC. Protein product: CAWEGTRETQYF.

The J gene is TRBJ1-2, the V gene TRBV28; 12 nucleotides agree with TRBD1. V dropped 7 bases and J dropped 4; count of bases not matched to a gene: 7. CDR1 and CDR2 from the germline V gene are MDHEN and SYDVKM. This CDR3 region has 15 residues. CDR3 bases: TGTGCCAGCACCCTCGGGACAGGGGGCTTCTATGGCTACACCTTC. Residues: CASTLGTGGFYGYTF.

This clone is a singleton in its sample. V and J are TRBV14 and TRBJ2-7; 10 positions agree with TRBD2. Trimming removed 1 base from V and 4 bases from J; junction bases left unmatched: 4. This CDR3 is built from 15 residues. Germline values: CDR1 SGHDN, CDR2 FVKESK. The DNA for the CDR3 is TGTGCCAGCAGCCAAGGGACTAGCGGAGGATACGAGCAGTACTTC. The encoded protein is CASSQGTSGGYEQYF.

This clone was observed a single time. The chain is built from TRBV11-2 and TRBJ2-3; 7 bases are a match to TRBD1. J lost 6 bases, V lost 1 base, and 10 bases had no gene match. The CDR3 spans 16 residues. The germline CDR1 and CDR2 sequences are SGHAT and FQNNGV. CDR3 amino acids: CASSLGTGRIGDTQYF. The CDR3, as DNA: TGTGCCAGCAGCTTAGGGACAGGTCGAATCGGGGATACGCAGTATTTT.

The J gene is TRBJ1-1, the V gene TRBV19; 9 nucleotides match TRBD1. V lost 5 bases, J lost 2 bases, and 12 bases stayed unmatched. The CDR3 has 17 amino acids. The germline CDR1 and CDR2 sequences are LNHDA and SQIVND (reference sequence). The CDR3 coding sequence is TGTGCCAGTAGTCCCCTCTTAGGACAGGGGCTTAACACTGAAGCTTTCTTT. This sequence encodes CASSPLLGQGLNTEAFF.

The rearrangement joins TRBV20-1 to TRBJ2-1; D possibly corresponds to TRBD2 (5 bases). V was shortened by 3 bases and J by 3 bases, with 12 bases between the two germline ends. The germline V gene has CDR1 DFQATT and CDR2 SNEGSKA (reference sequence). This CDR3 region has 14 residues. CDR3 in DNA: TGCAGTGCTAGTAGCGAGGGTCACTACAATGAGCAGTTCTTC. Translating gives CSASSEGHYNEQFF.

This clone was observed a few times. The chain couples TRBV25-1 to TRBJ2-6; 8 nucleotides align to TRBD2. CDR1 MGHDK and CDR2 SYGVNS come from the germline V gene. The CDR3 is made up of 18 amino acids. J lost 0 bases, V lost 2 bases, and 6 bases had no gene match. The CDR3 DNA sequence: TGTGCCAGCAGTGAAGTAGGACTAGCCGGCTCTGGGGCCAACGTCCTGACTTTC. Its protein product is CASSEVGLAGSGANVLTF.

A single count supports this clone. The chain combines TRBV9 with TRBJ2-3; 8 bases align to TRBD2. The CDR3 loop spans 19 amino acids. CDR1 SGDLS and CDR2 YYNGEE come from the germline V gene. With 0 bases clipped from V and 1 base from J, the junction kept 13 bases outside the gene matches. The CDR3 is CASSVDPSGGVLGTDTQYF. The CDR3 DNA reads TGTGCCAGCAGCGTAGACCCCAGCGGGGGAGTATTAGGCACAGATACGCAGTATTTT.

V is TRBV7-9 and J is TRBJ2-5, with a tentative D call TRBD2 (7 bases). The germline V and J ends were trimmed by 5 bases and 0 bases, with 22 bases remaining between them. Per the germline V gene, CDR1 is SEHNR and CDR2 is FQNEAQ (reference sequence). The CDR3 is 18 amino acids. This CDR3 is CASSPRRGRGAYQETQYF. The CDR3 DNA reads TGTGCCAGCAGCCCCCGAAGGGGGAGGGGCGCGTACCAAGAGACCCAGTACTTC.

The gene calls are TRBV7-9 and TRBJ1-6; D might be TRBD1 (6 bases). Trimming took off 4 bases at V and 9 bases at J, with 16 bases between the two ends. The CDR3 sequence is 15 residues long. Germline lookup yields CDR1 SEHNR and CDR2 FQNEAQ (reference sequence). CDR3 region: CASSSSAGAGSPLHF. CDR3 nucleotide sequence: TGTGCCAGCAGCTCGAGCGCGGGGGCCGGTTCACCCCTCCACTTT.

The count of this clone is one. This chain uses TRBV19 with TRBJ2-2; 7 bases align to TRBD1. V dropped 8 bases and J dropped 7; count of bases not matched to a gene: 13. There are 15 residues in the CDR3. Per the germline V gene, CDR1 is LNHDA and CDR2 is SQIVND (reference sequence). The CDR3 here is CASGSARGFVGELFF. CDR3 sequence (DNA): TGTGCCAGTGGTTCCGCCAGGGGGTTTGTCGGGGAGCTGTTTTTT.

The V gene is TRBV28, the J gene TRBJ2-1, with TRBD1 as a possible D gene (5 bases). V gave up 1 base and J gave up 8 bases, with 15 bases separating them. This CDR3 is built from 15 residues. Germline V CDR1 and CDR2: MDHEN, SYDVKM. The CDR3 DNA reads TGTGCCAGCAGTTTATTAAGGGGATCATTCGATGAGCAGTTCTTC. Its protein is CASSLLRGSFDEQFF.

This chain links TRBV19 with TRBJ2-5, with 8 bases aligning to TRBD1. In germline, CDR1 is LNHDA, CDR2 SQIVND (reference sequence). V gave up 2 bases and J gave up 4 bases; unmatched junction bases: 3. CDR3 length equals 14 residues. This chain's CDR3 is CASSISGGGETQYF. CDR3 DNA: TGTGCCAGTAGTATATCAGGGGGCGGAGAGACCCAGTACTTC.